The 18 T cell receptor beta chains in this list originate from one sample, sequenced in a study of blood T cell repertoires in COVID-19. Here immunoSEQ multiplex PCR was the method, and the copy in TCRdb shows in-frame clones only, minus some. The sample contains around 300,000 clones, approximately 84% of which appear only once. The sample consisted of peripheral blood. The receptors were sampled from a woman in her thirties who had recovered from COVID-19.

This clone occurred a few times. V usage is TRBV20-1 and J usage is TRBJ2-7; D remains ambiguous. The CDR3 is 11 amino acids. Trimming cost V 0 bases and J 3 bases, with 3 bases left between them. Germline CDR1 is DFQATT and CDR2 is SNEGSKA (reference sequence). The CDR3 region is CSARDLYEQYF. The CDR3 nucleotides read TGCAGTGCTAGAGACCTCTACGAGCAGTACTTC.

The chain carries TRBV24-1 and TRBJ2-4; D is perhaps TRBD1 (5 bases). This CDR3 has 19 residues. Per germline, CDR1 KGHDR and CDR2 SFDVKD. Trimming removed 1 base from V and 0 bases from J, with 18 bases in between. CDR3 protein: CATSDFSPLRELAKNIQYF. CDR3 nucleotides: TGTGCCACCAGTGATTTTTCCCCGCTCAGGGAACTAGCCAAAAACATTCAGTACTTC.

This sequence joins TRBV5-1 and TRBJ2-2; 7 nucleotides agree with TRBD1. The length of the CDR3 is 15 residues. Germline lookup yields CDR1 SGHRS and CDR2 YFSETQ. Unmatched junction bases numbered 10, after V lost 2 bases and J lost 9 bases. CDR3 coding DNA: TGCGCCAGCAGCTTCGGAACAGGGACAGTTCGGGAGCTGTTTTTT. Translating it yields CASSFGTGTVRELFF.

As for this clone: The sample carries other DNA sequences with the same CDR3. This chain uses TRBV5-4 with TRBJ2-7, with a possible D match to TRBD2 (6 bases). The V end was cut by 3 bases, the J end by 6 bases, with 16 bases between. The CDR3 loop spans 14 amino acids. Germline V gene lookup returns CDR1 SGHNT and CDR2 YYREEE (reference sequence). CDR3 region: CASSSPRDSLEQYF. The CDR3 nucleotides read TGTGCCAGCAGCTCACCCCGGGACTCCCTCGAGCAGTACTTC.

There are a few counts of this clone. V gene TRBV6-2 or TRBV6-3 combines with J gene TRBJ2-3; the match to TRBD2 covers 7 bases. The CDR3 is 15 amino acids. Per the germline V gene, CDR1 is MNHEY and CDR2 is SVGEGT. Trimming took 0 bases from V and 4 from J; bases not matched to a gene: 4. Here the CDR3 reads CASSYSTSIADTQYF. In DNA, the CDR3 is TGTGCCAGCAGTTACTCGACTAGCATCGCAGATACGCAGTATTTT.

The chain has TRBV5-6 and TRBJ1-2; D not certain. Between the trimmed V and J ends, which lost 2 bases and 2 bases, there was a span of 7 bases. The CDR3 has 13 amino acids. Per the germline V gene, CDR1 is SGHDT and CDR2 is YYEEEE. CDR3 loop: CASSFLANYGYTF. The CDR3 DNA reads TGTGCCAGCAGCTTTCTGGCAAACTATGGCTACACCTTC.

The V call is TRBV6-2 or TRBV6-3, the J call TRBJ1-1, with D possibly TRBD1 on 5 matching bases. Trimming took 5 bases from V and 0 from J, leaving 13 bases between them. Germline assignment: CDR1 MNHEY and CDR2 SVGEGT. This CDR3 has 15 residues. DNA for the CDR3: TGTGCCAGCAGTCATGACAGTTTCATGAACACTGAAGCTTTCTTT. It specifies CASSHDSFMNTEAFF.

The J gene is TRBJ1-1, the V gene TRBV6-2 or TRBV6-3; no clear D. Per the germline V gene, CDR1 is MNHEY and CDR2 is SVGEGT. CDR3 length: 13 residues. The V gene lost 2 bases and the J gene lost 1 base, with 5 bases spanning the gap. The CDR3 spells CASSYRGNTEAFF. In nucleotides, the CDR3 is TGTGCCAGCAGTTACCGGGGGAACACTGAAGCTTTCTTT.

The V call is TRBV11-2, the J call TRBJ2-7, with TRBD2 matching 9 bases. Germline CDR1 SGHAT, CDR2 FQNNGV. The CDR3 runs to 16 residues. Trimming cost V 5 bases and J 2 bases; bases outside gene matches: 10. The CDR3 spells CASSPPGGGGTYEQYF. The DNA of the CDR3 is TGTGCCAGCAGCCCACCTGGCGGGGGGGGAACCTACGAGCAGTACTTC.

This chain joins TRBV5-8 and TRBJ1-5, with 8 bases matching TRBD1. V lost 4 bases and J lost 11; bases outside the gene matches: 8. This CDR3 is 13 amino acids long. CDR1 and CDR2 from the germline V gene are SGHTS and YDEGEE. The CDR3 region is CASSRDPQGAQHF. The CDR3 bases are TGTGCCAGCAGCCGAGACCCACAGGGGGCCCAGCATTTT. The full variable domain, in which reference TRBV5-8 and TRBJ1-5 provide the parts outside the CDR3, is EAGVTQSPTHLIKTRGQQATLRCSPISGHTSVYWYQQALGLGLQFLLWYDEGEERNRGNFPPRFSGRQFPNYSSELNVNALELEDSALYLCASSRDPQGAQHFGDGTRLSIL.

The CDR3 region is CASGPDRGFLAFF. The DNA of the CDR3 is TGTGCCAGCGGCCCCGACAGGGGGTTCCTAGCTTTCTTT. J is TRBJ1-1 and V is TRBV11-2; TRBD1 aligns across 9 bases. In germline, CDR1 is SGHAT, CDR2 FQNNGV. V was pared by 8 bases and J by 10 bases, with 11 bases of the junction left unmatched. This CDR3 has 13 residues.

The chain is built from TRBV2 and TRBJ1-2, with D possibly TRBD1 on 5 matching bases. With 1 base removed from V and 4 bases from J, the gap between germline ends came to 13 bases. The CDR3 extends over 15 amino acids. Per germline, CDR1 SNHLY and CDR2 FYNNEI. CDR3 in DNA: TGTGCCAGCAGTGAAGGCCCGCAGGGTTCCTATGGCTACACCTTC. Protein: CASSEGPQGSYGYTF.

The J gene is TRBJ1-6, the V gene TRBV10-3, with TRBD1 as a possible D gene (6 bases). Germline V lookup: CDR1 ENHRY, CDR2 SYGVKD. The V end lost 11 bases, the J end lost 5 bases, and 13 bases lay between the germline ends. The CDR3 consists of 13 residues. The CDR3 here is CAVGQSDNSPLHF. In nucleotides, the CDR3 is TGTGCCGTCGGACAGTCGGATAATTCACCCCTCCACTTT.

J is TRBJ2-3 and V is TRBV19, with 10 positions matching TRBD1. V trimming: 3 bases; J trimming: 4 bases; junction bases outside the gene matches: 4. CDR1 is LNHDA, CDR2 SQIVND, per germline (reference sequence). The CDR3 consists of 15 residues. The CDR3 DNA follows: TGTGCCAGTAGTATGGGACAGGGGAGGGCAGATACGCAGTATTTT. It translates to CASSMGQGRADTQYF.

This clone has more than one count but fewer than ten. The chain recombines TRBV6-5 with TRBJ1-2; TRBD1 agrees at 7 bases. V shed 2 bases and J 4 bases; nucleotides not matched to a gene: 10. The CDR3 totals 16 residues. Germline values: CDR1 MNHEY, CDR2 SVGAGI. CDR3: CASSYATRGTGYGYTF. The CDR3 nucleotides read TGTGCCAGCAGTTACGCGACCAGGGGGACGGGCTATGGCTACACCTTC.

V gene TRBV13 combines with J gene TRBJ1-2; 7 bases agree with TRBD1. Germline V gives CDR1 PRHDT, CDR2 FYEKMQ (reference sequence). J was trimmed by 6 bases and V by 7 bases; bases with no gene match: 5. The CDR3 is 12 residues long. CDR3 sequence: CASTRQGNGYTF. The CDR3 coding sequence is TGTGCCAGCACCCGACAGGGAAATGGCTACACCTTC.

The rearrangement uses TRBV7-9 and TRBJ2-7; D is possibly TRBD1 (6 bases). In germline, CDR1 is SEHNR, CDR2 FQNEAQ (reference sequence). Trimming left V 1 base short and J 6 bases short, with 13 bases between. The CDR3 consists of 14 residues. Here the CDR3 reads CASSLGGQFGEQYF. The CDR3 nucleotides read TGTGCCAGCAGCTTAGGAGGACAGTTCGGCGAGCAGTACTTC. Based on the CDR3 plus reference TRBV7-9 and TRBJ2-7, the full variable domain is DTGVSQNPRHKITKRGQNVTFRCDPISEHNRLYWYRQTLGQGPEFLTYFQNEAQLEKSRLLSDRFSAERPKGSFSTLEIQRTEQGDSAMYLCASSLGGQFGEQYFGPGTRLTVT.

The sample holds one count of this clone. The DNA of the CDR3 is TGTGCCAGCAGTGGCGAGGTGGATACGCAGTATTTT. It translates to CASSGEVDTQYF. V gene TRBV2 combines with J gene TRBJ2-3, with D unresolved. Trimming stripped 4 bases from V and 6 bases from J, with 8 bases between. Germline CDR1 reads SNHLY; CDR2 reads FYNNEI. CDR3 size: 12 residues.